The 14 T cell receptor beta chains presented below share a single source sample, sequenced in a study of CD8 T cells in Susac syndrome. An input of about 0.5 to 1 ug of RNA was subjected to reverse transcription using random hexamers. Using its own MiXCR run on the immunoSEQ multiplex PCR reads, TCRdb lists one record per CDR3 protein. The repertoire consists of about 180,000 distinct CDR3 sequences, with about 95% occurring once and the leading ten covering 0.15% to 0.2%. Sequenced: CD8+ T cells from PBMCs. These receptors originate from a human donor with multiple sclerosis.

The gene calls are TRBV7-9 and TRBJ2-7; 7 bases fit TRBD2. The CDR3 length is 13 residues. V shed 7 bases, J shed 2 bases, and the junction held 5 bases outside the gene matches. Per the germline V gene, CDR1 is SEHNR and CDR2 is FQNEAQ (reference sequence). Here the CDR3 reads CASTTSDPYEQYF. Here the CDR3 DNA reads TGTGCCAGCACCACTAGCGACCCCTACGAGCAGTACTTC.

This chain connects TRBV20-1 to TRBJ2-5; D is uncertain. The CDR3 is 10 amino acids. From germline, CDR1 is DFQATT and CDR2 SNEGSKA (reference sequence). Trimming removed 1 base at V and 4 bases at J, with 1 base between. The CDR3, as DNA: TGCAGTGCTAGAGGAGAGACCCAGTACTTC. It translates to CSARGETQYF.

The chain carries TRBV30 and TRBJ2-5; 10 positions match TRBD1. The CDR3 runs 14 residues. V was pared by 2 bases and J by 5 bases, with 5 bases of the junction left unmatched. Germline CDR1 GTSNPN, CDR2 SVGIG (reference sequence). The CDR3 here is CAWSTGTGDETQYF. Here the CDR3 DNA reads TGTGCCTGGAGTACCGGGACAGGGGACGAGACCCAGTACTTC.

The chain uses TRBV3-1 and TRBJ2-4; no clear D. Germline loops: CDR1 LGHDT, CDR2 YNNKEL (reference sequence). CDR3 size: 17 residues. Trimming took 0 bases from V and 0 from J, leaving 12 bases between them. The CDR3 region has the DNA TGTGCCAGCAGCCAAGATCTGGGTAGCCTAGCCAAAAACATTCAGTACTTC. This encodes CASSQDLGSLAKNIQYF.

The rearrangement links TRBV5-4 to TRBJ1-5, with D tentatively TRBD1 (5 bases). Deletions cut 3 bases from V and 6 bases from J, with 13 bases between. This CDR3 contains 14 residues. The germline gives CDR1 SGHNT, CDR2 YYREEE (reference sequence). This CDR3 reads CASSYSGMAQPQHF. In DNA, the CDR3 is TGTGCCAGCAGCTATTCAGGGATGGCTCAGCCCCAGCATTTT.

The genes are TRBV29-1 and TRBJ2-4, with D tentatively TRBD2 (6 bases). This CDR3 is 13 amino acids long. Germline V gives CDR1 SQVTM, CDR2 ANQGSEA. Trimming cost V 3 bases and J 6 bases, with 12 bases left between them. CDR3 loop: CSVDPRELNIQYF. Here the CDR3 DNA reads TGCAGCGTTGACCCTCGGGAGCTAAACATTCAGTACTTC.

The gene calls are TRBV15 and TRBJ2-7; D call uncertain. The CDR3 runs to 15 residues. Trimming stripped 0 bases from V and 3 bases from J, with 12 bases between. Germline-derived CDR1 and CDR2 are LNHNV and YYDKDF (reference sequence). CDR3 nucleotides: TGTGCCACCAGCAGAGAGGGCGTCATAGGCTACGAGCAGTACTTC. Its translation is CATSREGVIGYEQYF.

V gene TRBV27 combines with J gene TRBJ2-7; D is tentatively TRBD1 or TRBD2 (5 bases each). The CDR3 totals 13 residues. The V end lost 0 bases, the J end lost 4 bases, and 7 bases lay between the germline ends. The germline gives CDR1 MNHEY, CDR2 SMNVEV (reference sequence). In DNA form, the CDR3 reads TGTGCCAGCAGTTTATCCTGGGGGTACGAGCAGTACTTC. Amino acids: CASSLSWGYEQYF.

V gene TRBV6-6 combines with J gene TRBJ2-1; 8 nucleotides agree with TRBD1. After removal of 2 bases from V and 6 bases from J, the junction contained 6 bases not matched to a gene. The CDR3 covers 15 residues. Per the germline V gene, CDR1 is MNHNY and CDR2 is SVGAGI (reference sequence). CDR3 nucleotides: TGTGCCAGCAGTTACGGCAGACAGGGGAGCAATGAGCAGTTCTTC. Translation gives CASSYGRQGSNEQFF.

The chain has TRBV19 and TRBJ1-5; the D is unclear. CDR1 LNHDA and CDR2 SQIVND come from the germline V gene (reference sequence). V lost 4 bases and J lost 5, with 18 bases in between. The CDR3 covers 16 residues. As DNA, the CDR3 is TGTGCCAGTAGTACCCTGTTTGGTCGAGAGTATCAGCCCCAGCATTTT. Translation gives CASSTLFGREYQPQHF.

V gene TRBV12-5 combines with J gene TRBJ2-1; D gene unclear. The CDR3 consists of 11 residues. Per the germline V gene, CDR1 is LGHNT and CDR2 is FRNRAP. The V and J ends lost 2 bases and 10 bases respectively, with 6 bases between them. The CDR3 DNA is TGTGCTAGTGGTTTGACTACCGAGCAGTTCTTC. Protein: CASGLTTEQFF.

This sequence joins TRBV7-9 and TRBJ2-7; no clear D gene. The CDR3 runs 13 residues. Looked up from germline, CDR1 is SEHNR and CDR2 is FQNEAQ (reference sequence). V gave up 9 bases and J gave up 0 bases, with 12 bases separating them. CDR3 residues: CASSRPSSYEQYF. CDR3 bases: TGTGCCAGTTCCAGGCCCAGCTCCTACGAGCAGTACTTC.

V and J are TRBV29-1 and TRBJ2-3, with 8 bases that match TRBD2. The trim removed 2 bases at V and 0 bases at J, leaving 13 bases unmatched. The CDR3 runs 18 residues. Germline values: CDR1 SQVTM, CDR2 ANQGSEA. CDR3 sequence: CSVESLGLERESTDTQYF. DNA for the CDR3: TGCAGCGTTGAATCTCTCGGTCTAGAGCGGGAGAGCACAGATACGCAGTATTTT.

V gene TRBV27 combines with J gene TRBJ2-5; no firm D call. V was trimmed by 8 bases and J by 5 bases, leaving 12 bases between them. Looked up from germline, CDR1 is MNHEY and CDR2 is SMNVEV (reference sequence). This CDR3 has 12 amino acids. The chain's CDR3 is CASGAQFETQYF. Written as DNA, the CDR3 is TGTGCCAGCGGCGCCCAGTTTGAGACCCAGTACTTC.